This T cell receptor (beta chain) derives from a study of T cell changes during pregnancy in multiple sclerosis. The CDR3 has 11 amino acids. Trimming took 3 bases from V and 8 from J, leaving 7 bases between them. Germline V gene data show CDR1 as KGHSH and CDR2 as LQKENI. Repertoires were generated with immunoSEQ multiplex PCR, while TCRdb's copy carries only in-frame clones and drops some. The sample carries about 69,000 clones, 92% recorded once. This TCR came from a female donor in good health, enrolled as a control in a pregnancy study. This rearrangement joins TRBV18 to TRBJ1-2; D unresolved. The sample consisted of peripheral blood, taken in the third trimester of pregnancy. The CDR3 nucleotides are TGTGCCAGCTCACCCCGGGAAGGCTACACCTTC. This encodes CASSPREGYTF.